The 24 T cell receptor beta chains presented below share a single source sample, sequenced in a study of technical replicates of blood from a handful of donors (dated by TCRdb to the late 2010s). Library method: the immunoSEQ multiplex PCR assay. TCRdb's version of the immuneACCESS table is confined to in-frame rearrangements and falls short of the full clone set. An unresolved V gene accounts for under half of the shortfall where checked; the remainder is of unknown origin. The sample data list approximately 76,000 clones, and roughly 85% of these were observed just once. Together, the top ten hold about 5.1% of the sample. Specimen: PBMCs. Receptors were obtained from a human donor in good health. Some clones in this sample may be carry-over from other donors' samples.

This sequence joins TRBV6-6 and TRBJ2-3; D perhaps matches TRBD2 (6 bases). Germline loops: CDR1 MNHNY, CDR2 SVGAGI (reference sequence). Trimming removed 6 bases at V and 1 base at J, with 17 bases between. This CDR3 has 16 amino acids. The CDR3 nucleotides read TGTGCCAGCAGCTTAGCCGGCCCGGGGGGCACAGATACGCAGTATTTT. Protein sequence: CASSLAGPGGTDTQYF.

The V and J genes are TRBV4-1 and TRBJ2-1, with 9 bases matching TRBD2. Losses at the gene ends were 3 bases for V and 3 bases for J; bases not matched to a gene: 9. From germline, CDR1 is MGHRA and CDR2 YSYEKL. The CDR3 covers 17 residues. DNA of the CDR3: TGCGCCAGCAGCCAGGCGGCGGGGGGGCTTGGCTACAATGAGCAGTTCTTC. Amino acid sequence: CASSQAAGGLGYNEQFF.

The CDR3 protein is CASSFRGYSNQPQHF. CDR3 bases: TGTGCCAGCAGCTTTAGAGGTTATAGCAATCAGCCCCAGCATTTT. This chain links TRBV5-6 with TRBJ1-5, with D unclear. V lost 2 bases to trimming and J lost 0 bases, with 9 bases between them. Per germline, CDR1 SGHDT and CDR2 YYEEEE. The CDR3 is made up of 15 amino acids.

The CDR3 nucleotides are TGTGCCAGCAGTTACTGGGGGACTAGCGGTTCCTACGAGCAGTACTTC. It is translated as CASSYWGTSGSYEQYF. The genes are TRBV6-5 and TRBJ2-7; 11 nucleotides align to TRBD2. This CDR3 has 16 residues. CDR1 is MNHEY and CDR2 is SVGAGI in the germline V gene. V was clipped by 1 base and J by 1 base; unmatched bases: 3.

The rearrangement joins TRBV28 to TRBJ2-7, with 12 bases matching TRBD1. The CDR3 is made up of 15 amino acids. The V and J ends lost 5 bases and 5 bases, in that order; junction bases with no gene match: 7. Looked up from germline, CDR1 is MDHEN and CDR2 is SYDVKM. CDR3 amino acids: CASSLAGTGGHEQYF. In DNA form, the CDR3 reads TGTGCCAGCAGTCTAGCCGGGACAGGGGGCCACGAGCAGTACTTC.

The V call is TRBV6-5, the J call TRBJ1-1; D ambiguous. Trimming removed 3 bases from V and 1 base from J, with 6 bases in between. Germline loops: CDR1 MNHEY, CDR2 SVGAGI. The CDR3 length is 13 residues. The CDR3 protein is CASSYQANTEAFF. The DNA for the CDR3 is TGTGCCAGCAGTTATCAGGCGAACACTGAAGCTTTCTTT.

The chain is built from TRBV5-6 and TRBJ2-7; 10 bases align to TRBD1. Germline V gives CDR1 SGHDT, CDR2 YYEEEE. The V gene end was trimmed by 3 bases and the J gene end by 4 bases; junction bases not matched to a gene: 4. The CDR3 is 14 amino acids. CDR3 in amino acids: CASSSGDRGYEQYF. The DNA for the CDR3 is TGTGCCAGCAGCTCCGGGGACAGGGGATACGAGCAGTACTTC.

The chain couples TRBV2 to TRBJ1-5, with D maybe TRBD1 (6 bases). The CDR3 length is 14 residues. Deletions cut 7 bases from V and 1 base from J, with 11 bases between. Germline loops: CDR1 SNHLY, CDR2 FYNNEI. The CDR3 spells CASKGTPSNQPQHF. CDR3 DNA sequence: TGTGCCAGCAAGGGGACACCGAGCAATCAGCCCCAGCATTTT.

The V and J genes are TRBV18 and TRBJ2-1; 8 positions match TRBD1. The germline gives CDR1 KGHSH, CDR2 LQKENI. The CDR3 is 15 amino acids. V gave up 3 bases and J gave up 5 bases; unmatched junction bases: 6. CDR3 coding DNA: TGTGCCAGCTCACCGGCCGGACAGGGCGACAATGAGCAGTTCTTC. This codes for CASSPAGQGDNEQFF.

The chain links TRBV10-3 to TRBJ1-5; maybe TRBD1 (6 bases). CDR3 length: 15 residues. Germline V gene lookup returns CDR1 ENHRY and CDR2 SYGVKD. Trimming removed 2 bases from V and 1 base from J, with 9 bases in between. CDR3 region: CAISETGLSNQPQHF. CDR3 DNA: TGTGCCATCAGTGAGACAGGGTTGAGCAATCAGCCCCAGCATTTT.

This clone was observed once. CDR3 nucleotides: TGTGCCAGCACCCTGGGGGGGGGTTCCTACAATGAGCAGTTCTTC. Residues: CASTLGGGSYNEQFF. J is TRBJ2-1 and V is TRBV5-4, with 7 bases aligning to TRBD2. Germline V lookup: CDR1 SGHNT, CDR2 YYREEE (reference sequence). V shed 6 bases, J shed 1 base, and the junction held 7 bases outside the gene matches. CDR3 length equals 15 residues.

The rearrangement links TRBV7-2 to TRBJ1-5, with 7 nucleotides matching TRBD1. The germline V gene has CDR1 SGHTA and CDR2 FQGNSA. This CDR3 is built from 15 residues. V trimming: 5 bases; J trimming: 4 bases; junction bases outside the gene matches: 8. CDR3 in DNA: TGTGCCAGCAGCCTAGGGGACAGCAAAAATCAGCCCCAGCATTTT. Translated: CASSLGDSKNQPQHF.

The gene calls are TRBV9 and TRBJ1-3; D may be TRBD1 (5 bases). The CDR3 sequence is 18 residues long. Per the germline V gene, CDR1 is SGDLS and CDR2 is YYNGEE. Trimming took 3 bases from V and 0 from J, leaving 19 bases between them. The CDR3 DNA is TGTGCCAGCAGCGCCCCTCGGTTGGGGCCCGGCTCTGGAAACACCATATATTTT. Amino acid sequence: CASSAPRLGPGSGNTIYF.

The gene calls are TRBV7-9 and TRBJ2-7; D may be TRBD1 (6 bases). Germline V CDR1 and CDR2: SEHNR, FQNEAQ (reference sequence). The V gene lost 5 bases and the J gene lost 9 bases, with 14 bases spanning the gap. CDR3 length equals 12 residues. As DNA, the CDR3 is TGTGCCAGCAGCCTACAGGGTGCGTCGCAGTACTTC. This translates into CASSLQGASQYF.

The chain is built from TRBV14 and TRBJ1-1; D is uncertain. The CDR3 has 13 residues. CDR1 and CDR2 from the germline V gene are SGHDN and FVKESK. Trimming took off 3 bases at V and 2 bases at J, with 7 bases between the two ends. The CDR3, as DNA: TGTGCCAGCAGCCAGATTAGAAACACTGAAGCTTTCTTT. Its translation is CASSQIRNTEAFF.

This chain joins TRBV4-3 and TRBJ1-1, with D unresolved. Germline values: CDR1 LGHNA, CDR2 YSLEER. The germline V and J ends were trimmed by 0 bases and 6 bases, with 8 bases remaining between them. This CDR3 comprises 13 residues. The CDR3 is CASSQDRGAEAFF. DNA for the CDR3: TGCGCCAGCAGCCAAGATCGAGGCGCTGAAGCTTTCTTT.

The V gene is TRBV19, the J gene TRBJ2-7, with 16 bases identical to TRBD2. The V gene end was trimmed by 4 bases and the J gene end by 6 bases; junction bases not matched to a gene: 6. CDR3 size: 16 residues. Germline V lookup: CDR1 LNHDA, CDR2 SQIVND (reference sequence). CDR3 bases: TGTGCCAGTAGTAGGGGACTAGCGGGAGGGCCGGGCGAGCAGTACTTC. Translating gives CASSRGLAGGPGEQYF. Looking up the rest from reference TRBV19 and TRBJ2-7 gives the full variable domain: DGGITQSPKYLFRKEGQNVTLSCEQNLNHDAMYWYRQDPGQGLRLIYYSQIVNDFQKGDIAEGYSVSREKKESFPLTVTSAQKNPTAFYLCASSRGLAGGPGEQYFGPGTRLTVT.

This clone was detected only once. The chain combines TRBV30 with TRBJ2-3; 7 bases are shared with TRBD1. Per germline, CDR1 GTSNPN and CDR2 SVGIG (reference sequence). This CDR3 is built from 16 residues. With 2 bases clipped from V and 4 bases from J, the junction kept 12 bases outside the gene matches. The DNA for the CDR3 is TGTGCCTGGAGTACCAGGGGGAGATTTCTCGCAGATACGCAGTATTTT. This codes for CAWSTRGRFLADTQYF.

The J gene is TRBJ1-1, the V gene TRBV6-6, with TRBD1 matching over 8 bases. CDR3 length: 14 residues. V was pared by 6 bases and J by 2 bases, with 5 bases of the junction left unmatched. Germline V gene lookup returns CDR1 MNHNY and CDR2 SVGAGI (reference sequence). This CDR3 reads CASSAQGGNTEAFF. Here the CDR3 DNA reads TGTGCCAGCAGCGCACAGGGGGGAAACACTGAAGCTTTCTTT.

V usage is TRBV10-1 and J usage is TRBJ2-7; 12 bases are a match to TRBD2. Trimming at V came to 4 bases and at J to 1 base, leaving 5 bases not matched to a gene. CDR1 and CDR2 (germline): WNHNN, SYGVQD (reference sequence). The CDR3 length is 16 residues. The CDR3 here is CASSGSSGRVSYEQYF. CDR3 in DNA: TGCGCCAGCAGTGGGTCTAGCGGGAGGGTTTCCTACGAGCAGTACTTC.

This chain connects TRBV5-1 to TRBJ2-1; 8 nucleotides line up with TRBD2. The CDR3 contains 20 residues. V lost 2 bases and J lost 0; bases outside the gene matches: 16. Germline V gene data show CDR1 as SGHRS and CDR2 as YFSETQ. The CDR3: CASSFGPRTSSRSSYNEQFF. The CDR3 DNA is TGCGCCAGCAGCTTCGGACCCCGGACTAGCTCACGGAGCTCCTACAATGAGCAGTTCTTC.

J is TRBJ2-7 and V is TRBV4-3; TRBD1 matches at 8 bases. Germline V gene sequence: CDR1 LGHNA, CDR2 YSLEER. J was trimmed by 3 bases and V by 6 bases; bases with no gene match: 7. This CDR3 has 14 amino acids. CDR3: CASRVGQANYEQYF. The CDR3, as DNA: TGCGCCAGCAGGGTGGGACAGGCCAACTACGAGCAGTACTTC.

The chain combines TRBV4-2 with TRBJ2-1; 9 bases map to TRBD2. V trimming: 2 bases; J trimming: 6 bases; junction bases outside the gene matches: 5. The CDR3 is 15 amino acids. The V gene's germline CDR1 is LGHNA and CDR2 YNFKEQ. Here the CDR3 reads CASSQLTSGPNEQFF. The CDR3 DNA sequence: TGTGCCAGCAGCCAATTAACTAGCGGGCCCAATGAGCAGTTCTTC.

This chain joins TRBV5-1 and TRBJ2-7, with 11 bases that match TRBD1. CDR1 is SGHRS and CDR2 is YFSETQ in the germline V gene. The CDR3 covers 15 residues. Germline trimming cut 4 bases from V and 6 bases from J; bases unmatched to any gene: 9. DNA for the CDR3: TGCGCCAGCAGCCCGATCACGGGACAGGGGGGCGAGCAGTACTTC. This sequence encodes CASSPITGQGGEQYF.